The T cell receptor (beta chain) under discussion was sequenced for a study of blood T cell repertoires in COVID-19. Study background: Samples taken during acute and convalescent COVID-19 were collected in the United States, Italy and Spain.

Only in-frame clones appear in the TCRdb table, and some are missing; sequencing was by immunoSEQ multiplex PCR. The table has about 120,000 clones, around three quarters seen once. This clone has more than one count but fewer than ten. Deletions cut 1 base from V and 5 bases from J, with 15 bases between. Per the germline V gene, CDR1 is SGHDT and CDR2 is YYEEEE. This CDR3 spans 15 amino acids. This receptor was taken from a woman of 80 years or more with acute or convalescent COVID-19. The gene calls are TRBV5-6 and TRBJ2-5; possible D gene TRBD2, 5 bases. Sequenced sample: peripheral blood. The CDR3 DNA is TGTGCCAGCAGCTTGTCACTGGGTTCGGGGGAGACCCAGTACTTC. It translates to CASSLSLGSGETQYF.